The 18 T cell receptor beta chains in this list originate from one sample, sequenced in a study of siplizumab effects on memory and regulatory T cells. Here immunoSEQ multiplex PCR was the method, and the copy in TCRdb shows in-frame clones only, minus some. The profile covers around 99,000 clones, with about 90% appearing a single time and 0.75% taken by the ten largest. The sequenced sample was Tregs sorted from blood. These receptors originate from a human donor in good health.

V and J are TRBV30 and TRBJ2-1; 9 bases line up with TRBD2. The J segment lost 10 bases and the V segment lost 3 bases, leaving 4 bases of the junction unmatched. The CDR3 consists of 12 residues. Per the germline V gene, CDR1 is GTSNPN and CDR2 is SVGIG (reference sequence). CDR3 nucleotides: TGTGCCTGGAGGAGGCTAGCGGGAGAGCAGTTCTTC. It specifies CAWRRLAGEQFF.

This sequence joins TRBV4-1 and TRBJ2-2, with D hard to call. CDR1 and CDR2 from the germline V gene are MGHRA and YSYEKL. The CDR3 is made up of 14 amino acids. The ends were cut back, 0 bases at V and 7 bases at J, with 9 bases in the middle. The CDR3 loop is CASSQDPANGELFF. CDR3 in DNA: TGCGCCAGCAGCCAAGATCCCGCGAACGGGGAGCTGTTTTTT.

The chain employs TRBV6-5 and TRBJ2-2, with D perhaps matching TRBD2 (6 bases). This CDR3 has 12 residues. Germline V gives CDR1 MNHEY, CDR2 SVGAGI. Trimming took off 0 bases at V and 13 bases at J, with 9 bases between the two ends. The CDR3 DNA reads TGTGCCAGCAGTTACTCGGAGGGAGTGCTGTTTTTT. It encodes CASSYSEGVLFF.

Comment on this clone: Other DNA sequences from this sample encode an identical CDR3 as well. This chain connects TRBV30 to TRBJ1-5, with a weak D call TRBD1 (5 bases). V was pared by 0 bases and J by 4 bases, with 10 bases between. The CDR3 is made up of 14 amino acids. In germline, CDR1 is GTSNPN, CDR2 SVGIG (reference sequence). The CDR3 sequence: CAWSVGQGNQPQHF. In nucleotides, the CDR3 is TGTGCCTGGAGTGTAGGCCAGGGAAATCAGCCCCAGCATTTT.

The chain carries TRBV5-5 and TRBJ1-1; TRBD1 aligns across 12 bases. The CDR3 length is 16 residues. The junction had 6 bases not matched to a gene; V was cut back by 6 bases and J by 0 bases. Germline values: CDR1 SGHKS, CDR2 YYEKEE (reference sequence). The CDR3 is CASIPGTGGLNTEAFF. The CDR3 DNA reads TGTGCCAGCATCCCCGGGACAGGGGGCCTGAACACTGAAGCTTTCTTT.

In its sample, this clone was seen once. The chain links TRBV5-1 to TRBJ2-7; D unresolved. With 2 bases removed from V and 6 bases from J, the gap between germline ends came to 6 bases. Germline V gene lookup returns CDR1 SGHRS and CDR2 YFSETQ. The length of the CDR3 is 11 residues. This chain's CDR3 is CASSLRGEQYF. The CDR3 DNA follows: TGCGCCAGCAGCTTACGAGGCGAGCAGTACTTC.

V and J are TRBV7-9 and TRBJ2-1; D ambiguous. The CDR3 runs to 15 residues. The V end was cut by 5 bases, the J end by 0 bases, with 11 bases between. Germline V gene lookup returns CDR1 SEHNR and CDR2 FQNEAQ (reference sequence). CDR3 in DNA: TGTGCCAGCAGCGCCCCAGCTGGCTCCTACAATGAGCAGTTCTTC. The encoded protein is CASSAPAGSYNEQFF. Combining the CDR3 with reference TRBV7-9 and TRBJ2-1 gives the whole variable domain DTGVSQNPRHKITKRGQNVTFRCDPISEHNRLYWYRQTLGQGPEFLTYFQNEAQLEKSRLLSDRFSAERPKGSFSTLEIQRTEQGDSAMYLCASSAPAGSYNEQFFGPGTRLTVL.

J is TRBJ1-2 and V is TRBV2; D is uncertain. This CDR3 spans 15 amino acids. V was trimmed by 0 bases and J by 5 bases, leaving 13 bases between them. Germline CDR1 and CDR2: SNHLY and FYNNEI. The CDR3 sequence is CASSEARMGYYGYTF. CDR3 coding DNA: TGTGCCAGCAGTGAAGCGAGGATGGGGTATTATGGCTACACCTTC.

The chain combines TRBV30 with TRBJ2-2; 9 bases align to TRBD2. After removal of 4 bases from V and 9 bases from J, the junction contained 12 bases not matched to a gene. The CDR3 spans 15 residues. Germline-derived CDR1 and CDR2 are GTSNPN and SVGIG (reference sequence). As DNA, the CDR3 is TGTGCCTGGACGGGAGGCGGGAGGGTACTACGGGAGCTGTTTTTT. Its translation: CAWTGGGRVLRELFF. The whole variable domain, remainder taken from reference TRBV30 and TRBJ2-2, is SQTIHQWPATLVQPVGSPLSLECTVEGTSNPNLYWYRQAAGRGLQLLFYSVGIGQISSEVPQNLSASRPQDRQFILSSKKLLLSDSGFYLCAWTGGGRVLRELFFGEGSRLTVL.

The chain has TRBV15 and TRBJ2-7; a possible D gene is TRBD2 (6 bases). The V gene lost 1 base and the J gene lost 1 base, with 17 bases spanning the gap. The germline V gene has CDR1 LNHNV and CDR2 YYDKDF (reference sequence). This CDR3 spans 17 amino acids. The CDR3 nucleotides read TGTGCCACCAGCAGAGCCTTAAGGCTAGCGCTTTCCTACGAGCAGTACTTC. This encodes CATSRALRLALSYEQYF. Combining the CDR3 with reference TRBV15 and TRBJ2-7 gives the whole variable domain DAMVIQNPRYQVTQFGKPVTLSCSQTLNHNVMYWYQQKSSQAPKLLFHYYDKDFNNEADTPDNFQSRRPNTSFCFLDIRSPGLGDTAMYLCATSRALRLALSYEQYFGPGTRLTVT.

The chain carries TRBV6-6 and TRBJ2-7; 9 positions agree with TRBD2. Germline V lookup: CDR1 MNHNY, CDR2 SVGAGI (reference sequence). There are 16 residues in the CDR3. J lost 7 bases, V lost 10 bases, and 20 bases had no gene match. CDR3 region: CATKGLSAGGPSEQYF. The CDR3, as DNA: TGTGCCACTAAGGGGCTATCGGCGGGAGGGCCCTCGGAGCAGTACTTC.

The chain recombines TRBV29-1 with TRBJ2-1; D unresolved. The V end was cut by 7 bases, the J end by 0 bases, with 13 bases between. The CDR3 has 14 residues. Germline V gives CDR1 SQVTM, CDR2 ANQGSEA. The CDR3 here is CSAESRSSYNEQFF. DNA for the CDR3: TGCAGCGCCGAATCCCGGAGCTCCTACAATGAGCAGTTCTTC.

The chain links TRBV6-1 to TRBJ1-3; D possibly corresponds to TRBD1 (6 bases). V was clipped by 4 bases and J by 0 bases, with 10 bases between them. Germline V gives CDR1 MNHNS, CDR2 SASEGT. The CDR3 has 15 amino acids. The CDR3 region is CASSVQGFSGNTIYF. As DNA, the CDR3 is TGTGCCAGCAGTGTACAGGGATTCTCTGGAAACACCATATATTTT.

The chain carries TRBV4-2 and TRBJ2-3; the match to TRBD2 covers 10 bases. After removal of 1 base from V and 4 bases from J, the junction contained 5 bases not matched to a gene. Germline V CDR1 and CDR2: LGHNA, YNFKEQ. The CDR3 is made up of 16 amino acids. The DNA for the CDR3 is TGTGCCAGCAGCCAAGGCGAGCGGGGGGGCCCAGATACGCAGTATTTT. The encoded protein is CASSQGERGGPDTQYF.

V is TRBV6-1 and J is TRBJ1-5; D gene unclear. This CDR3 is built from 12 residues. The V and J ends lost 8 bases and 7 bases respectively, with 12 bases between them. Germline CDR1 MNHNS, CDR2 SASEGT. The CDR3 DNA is TGTGCCAGCCGGGCCCCGAACCAGCCCCAGCATTTT. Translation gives CASRAPNQPQHF.

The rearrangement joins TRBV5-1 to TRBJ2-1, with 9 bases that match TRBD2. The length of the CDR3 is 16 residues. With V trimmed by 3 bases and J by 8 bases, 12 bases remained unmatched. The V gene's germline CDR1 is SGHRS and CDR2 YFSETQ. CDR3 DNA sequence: TGCGCCAGCAGCTCTGACCTAGCGGGAAGTTGGGATGAGCAGTTCTTC. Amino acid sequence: CASSSDLAGSWDEQFF.

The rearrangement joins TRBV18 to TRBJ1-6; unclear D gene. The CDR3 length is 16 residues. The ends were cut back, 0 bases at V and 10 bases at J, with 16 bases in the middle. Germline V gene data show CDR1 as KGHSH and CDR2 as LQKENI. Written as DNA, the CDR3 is TGTGCCAGCTCACCACCTTCCATCCCCTGGGCCTCACCCCTCCACTTT. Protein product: CASSPPSIPWASPLHF.

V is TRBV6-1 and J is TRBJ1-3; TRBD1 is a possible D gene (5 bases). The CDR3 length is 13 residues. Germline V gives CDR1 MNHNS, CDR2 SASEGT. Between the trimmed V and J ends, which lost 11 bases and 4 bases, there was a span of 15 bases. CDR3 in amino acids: CAGCREPGNTIYF. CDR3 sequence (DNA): TGTGCCGGTTGCAGGGAGCCCGGAAACACCATATATTTT.